This T cell receptor (beta chain) was identified in a study of cytomegalovirus exposure and HLA in healthy donors. Study details: Inside one of the first data releases sat 80 million to 95 million unique TCRs taken from HLA-typed donors. Study-level results: Earlier findings revealed that most TCR beta V segments proved productive either about 87% or about 30% of the time. Three CMV-associated chains were confirmed in vitro to be specific for CMV antigens.

Primers included in the PCR were 60 Vbeta and 13 Jbeta primers. The method was immunoSEQ multiplex PCR; TCRdb's version includes in-frame clones alone and lacks a portion of them. Of fewer than 130,000 clones listed, over 65% are singletons. About this clone itself: Its antigen is as yet unknown.

Unrecorded immune exposure was likely among donors, who were nominally healthy when sampled. The sequencing sample was made of PBMCs. This clonotype was obtained from a woman in her 30s in good health and CMV-seronegative.

CDR3 protein: CASSLSGQGYNQPQHF. Here the CDR3 DNA reads TGTGCCAGCAGCTTATCGGGACAGGGGTACAATCAGCCCCAGCATTTT. This chain uses TRBV7-9 with TRBJ1-5; 10 bases are a match to TRBD1. V lost 2 bases and J lost 3; bases outside the gene matches: 4. The CDR3 extends over 16 amino acids. Germline CDR1 is SEHNR and CDR2 is FQNEAQ (reference sequence). Based on the CDR3 plus reference TRBV7-9 and TRBJ1-5, the full variable domain is DTGVSQNPRHKITKRGQNVTFRCDPISEHNRLYWYRQTLGQGPEFLTYFQNEAQLEKSRLLSDRFSAERPKGSFSTLEIQRTEQGDSAMYLCASSLSGQGYNQPQHFGDGTRLSIL.